One sample yielded the 8 T cell receptor beta chains listed below, sequenced in a study of Graves' ophthalmopathy and Graves' hyperthyroidism. Amplification of TCR beta CDR3 regions used RNA transcripts. First-round RT-PCR used HTBI primers; second-round multiplex PCR followed. TCRdb ran MiXCR on the multiplex PCR reads and lists one entry per CDR3 protein. The sample includes about half a million distinct CDR3 sequences, 14% of them seen just once. The sequencing input was blood. Receptor source: a young woman with Graves' ophthalmopathy.

This clonotype occurred many times. The rearrangement uses TRBV28 and TRBJ2-7; 9 bases align to TRBD2. Germline V lookup: CDR1 MDHEN, CDR2 SYDVKM. With V trimmed by 4 bases and J by 7 bases, 8 bases remained unmatched. The CDR3 has 14 residues. The CDR3 bases are TGTGCCAGCAGTTCAGGACTAGCGTTGGGGGAGCAGTACTTC. Translation: CASSSGLALGEQYF.

The chain employs TRBV3-1 and TRBJ2-2; 8 bases map to TRBD1. Germline CDR1 and CDR2: LGHDT and YNNKEL (reference sequence). Unmatched junction bases numbered 8, after V lost 0 bases and J lost 5 bases. The CDR3 has 17 residues. CDR3 sequence reads: CASSQDPSGGLTGELFF. CDR3 nucleotide sequence: TGTGCCAGCAGCCAAGATCCGTCAGGGGGCTTAACCGGGGAGCTGTTTTTT.

This clonotype showed up many times. The chain couples TRBV4-1 to TRBJ1-6; D not resolved. V was cut by 1 base and J by 11 bases, with 9 bases left in between. This CDR3 spans 13 amino acids. CDR1 and CDR2 from the germline V gene are MGHRA and YSYEKL. Here the CDR3 DNA reads TGCGCCAGCAGCCAAGGCGGGAGAACACCCCTCCACTTT. This gives the protein CASSQGGRTPLHF.

This clonotype was seen a few times. V and J are TRBV5-1 and TRBJ2-3, with TRBD2 as a possible D gene (5 bases). This CDR3 contains 14 residues. The germline V gene encodes CDR1 SGHRS and CDR2 YFSETQ. Trimming stripped 0 bases from V and 4 bases from J, with 9 bases between. CDR3 in amino acids: CASSLGGSADTQYF. Written as DNA, the CDR3 is TGCGCCAGCAGCTTGGGAGGTAGCGCAGATACGCAGTATTTT.

This clonotype was counted ten times or more. CDR3 sequence: CASSPQGLSTEAFF. DNA of the CDR3: TGTGCCAGCTCACCGCAGGGGCTGAGCACTGAAGCTTTCTTT. The genes are TRBV18 and TRBJ1-1; D perhaps matches TRBD1 (6 bases). CDR3 length: 14 amino acids. Trimming shortened V by 3 bases and J by 4 bases, and 12 bases separated the two germline ends. Germline CDR1 and CDR2: KGHSH and LQKENI.

This clonotype showed up many times. A much larger clone lies one base from this, so it may be a read error. The V and J genes are TRBV6-2 or TRBV6-3 and TRBJ2-5; D is undetermined. The CDR3 is made up of 13 amino acids. Germline V lookup: CDR1 MNHEY, CDR2 SVGEGT. The CDR3 sequence is CASSYGRQETKYF. The DNA for the CDR3 is TGTGCCAGCAGTTACGGAAGGCAAGAGACCAAGTACTTC.

The chain joins TRBV19 to TRBJ2-7, with 9 bases that match TRBD1. V was pared by 3 bases and J by 3 bases, with 9 bases of the junction left unmatched. The CDR3 is 16 amino acids. Germline V lookup: CDR1 LNHDA, CDR2 SQIVND (reference sequence). The CDR3 loop reads CASSITSGTGSYEQYF. The CDR3 DNA reads TGTGCCAGTAGTATTACCTCCGGGACAGGGAGCTACGAGCAGTACTTC.

In its sample, this clonotype was seen many times. The chain uses TRBV28 and TRBJ2-7; tentative D call: TRBD1 (5 bases). The CDR3 loop spans 14 amino acids. V was pared by 5 bases and J by 0 bases, with 11 bases between. Germline CDR1 and CDR2: MDHEN and SYDVKM. CDR3 sequence reads: CASSIGAPSYEQYF. Written as DNA, the CDR3 is TGTGCCAGCAGTATAGGGGCGCCCTCCTACGAGCAGTACTTC.